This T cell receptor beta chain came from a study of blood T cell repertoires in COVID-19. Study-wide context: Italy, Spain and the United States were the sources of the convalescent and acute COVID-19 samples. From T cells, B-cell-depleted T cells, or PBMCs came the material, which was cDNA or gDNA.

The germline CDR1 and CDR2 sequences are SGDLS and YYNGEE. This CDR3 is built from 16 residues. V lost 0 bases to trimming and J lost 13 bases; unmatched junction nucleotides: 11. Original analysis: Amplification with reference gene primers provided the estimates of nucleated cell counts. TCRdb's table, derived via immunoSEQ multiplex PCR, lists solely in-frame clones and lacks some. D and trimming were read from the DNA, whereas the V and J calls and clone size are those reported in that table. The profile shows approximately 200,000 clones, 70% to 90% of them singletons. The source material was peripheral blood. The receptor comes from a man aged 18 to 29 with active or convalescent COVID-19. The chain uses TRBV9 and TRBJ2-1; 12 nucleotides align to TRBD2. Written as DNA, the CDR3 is TGTGCCAGCAGCGTAGGGGATGGACTAGCGGGATCGGGTCAGTTCTTC. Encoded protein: CASSVGDGLAGSGQFF.